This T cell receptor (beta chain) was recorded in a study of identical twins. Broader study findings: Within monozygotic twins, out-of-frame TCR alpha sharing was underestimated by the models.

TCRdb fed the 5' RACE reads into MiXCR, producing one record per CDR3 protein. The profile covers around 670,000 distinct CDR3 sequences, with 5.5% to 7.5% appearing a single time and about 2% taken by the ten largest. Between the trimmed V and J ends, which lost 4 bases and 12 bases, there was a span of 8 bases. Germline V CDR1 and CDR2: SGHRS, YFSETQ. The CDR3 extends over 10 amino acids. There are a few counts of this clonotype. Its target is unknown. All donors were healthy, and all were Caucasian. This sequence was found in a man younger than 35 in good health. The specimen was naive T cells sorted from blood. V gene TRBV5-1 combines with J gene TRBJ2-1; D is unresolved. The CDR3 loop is CASSGPGQFF. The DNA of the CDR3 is TGCGCCAGCAGCGGACCCGGGCAGTTCTTC.